This T cell receptor beta chain was found in a study of blood T cell repertoires in COVID-19. The authors' processing: Using reference gene primer amplification, nucleated cell counts were estimated. Only in-frame clones appear in the TCRdb table, and some are missing; sequencing was by immunoSEQ multiplex PCR. That table is the source of V, J and clone size, and D and trimming were worked out from the DNA. The table has roughly 250,000 clones, around 93% seen once. There are 13 residues in the CDR3. Germline V gene sequence: CDR1 WSHSY, CDR2 SAAADI. Deletions cut 8 bases from V and 3 bases from J, with 11 bases between.

The chain links TRBV10-2 to TRBJ2-1, with D unclear. This clonotype was sampled from a human donor in a cohort exposed to, infected with or recovered from COVID-19 (not recorded which). The donor label of this sample is uncertain. What was sequenced was PBMCs or T cells enriched from blood (not recorded which). The CDR3 spells CASAVGFYNEQFF. DNA for the CDR3: TGCGCCAGCGCTGTCGGTTTCTACAATGAGCAGTTCTTC.